This is a list of T cell receptor beta chains from one sample in a study of blood T cells in healthy people across ages. TCRdb recomputed calls from the 5' RACE reads with MiXCR, one row per CDR3 protein. The sample contains almost 1 million distinct CDR3 sequences, 45% to 60% of which appear only once. Sequencing was performed on blood. The receptors come from a woman aged 55-70 years in good health. Both conserved end residues are trimmed from each CDR3. The D gene is left open where the match is weak.

V	length	D	J	CDR3
TRBV20-1	12	.	TRBJ2-4	SARLPGAKNIQY
TRBV20-1	10	.	TRBJ2-1	SASPFGDGQF
TRBV6-6	11	.	TRBJ1-2	ASSYGRESGYT
TRBV12-3/TRBV12-4	13	TRBD1	TRBJ2-3	ASSPRTGVTDTQY
TRBV20-1	10	.	TRBJ2-5	SALRGGETQY
TRBV12-3/TRBV12-4	17	.	TRBJ2-3	ASSHSPRTGGTSTDTQY
TRBV9	12	.	TRBJ2-7	ASSVGRSSYEQY
TRBV13	12	.	.	ASSLEGAGETQY
TRBV6-5	12	.	TRBJ2-1	ASSSQIGHNEQF
TRBV20-1	13	TRBD2	TRBJ2-5	SARGAGTSVETQY
TRBV29-1	8	.	TRBJ1-2	SVGESGYT
TRBV18	12	TRBD1	TRBJ2-2	ASSPGQYTGELF
TRBV2	14	TRBD2	TRBJ2-5	ASSAGLVGAQETQY
TRBV14	15	TRBD1	.	ASSPEPGTGGLETQY
TRBV20-1	14	TRBD2	TRBJ2-7	SASRTSGINSYEQY
TRBV18	18	.	TRBJ2-4	ASSPEGGFSGNLAKNIQY
TRBV7-7	12	.	TRBJ2-3	ASSRLAGTDTQY
TRBV9	14	.	TRBJ2-3	ASSVLDLESADTQY
TRBV28	14	TRBD2	TRBJ2-2	ASSSTSGRGSGELF
TRBV7-2	13	.	TRBJ2-7	AGSLTGTAPYEQY
TRBV7-9	13	TRBD2	TRBJ2-1	ASSWGLAGTDEQF
TRBV9	14	TRBD1	TRBJ2-4	ASSVGTGSFKNIQY
TRBV12-3/TRBV12-4	14	TRBD2	TRBJ2-3	ASSPRLAGSVDTQY
TRBV12-3/TRBV12-4	12	TRBD2	TRBJ2-7	ASTRTSASYEQY
TRBV28	13	TRBD1	TRBJ2-1	ASRTGAVRDNEQF
TRBV12-3/TRBV12-4	11	.	TRBJ2-5	ASSVFSQETQY
TRBV20-1	12	.	TRBJ2-3	SARQGFFTDTQY
TRBV29-1	10	.	TRBJ2-1	LGSTTLNEQF
TRBV29-1	10	TRBD2	TRBJ2-3	SVLREGGTQY
TRBV6-5	13	TRBD2	TRBJ2-1	ASKFPAGVQGEQF
TRBV20-1	12	TRBD2	TRBJ2-1	SARSASGNNEQF
TRBV7-2	13	.	TRBJ2-7	ASSTGGSGTYEQY
TRBV4-1	11	.	TRBJ2-3	ASSQLELHTQY
TRBV18	13	.	.	ASSPPGGGTYEQY